This T cell receptor (beta chain) is from a study of CD8 T cells in ankylosing spondylitis. The V gene's germline CDR1 is LGHDT and CDR2 YNNKEL (reference sequence). The V gene end was trimmed by 3 bases and the J gene end by 0 bases; junction bases not matched to a gene: 22. This CDR3 region has 22 residues. Via MiXCR, TCRdb re-called the 5' RACE reads, giving one row per CDR3 protein. The data hold under 200,000 distinct CDR3 sequences, with just over 9.5% observed a single time. A word on this clonotype: The antigen is undetermined.

Whole-study findings and limits: Significant enrichment of disease-linked clones was reportedly seen in matched ankylosing spondylitis synovial fluid.

Material for sequencing was blood, either unsorted or a sorted T cell fraction (not recorded which). The receptor was derived from a female donor with ankylosing spondylitis or in good health (not recorded which). V is TRBV3-1 and J is TRBJ2-4; 8 positions agree with TRBD1. The CDR3 bases are TGTGCCAGCAGCCACCGCGGGCAGGGGGCGAGATTTGGCCGGCTAGCCAAAAACATTCAGTACTTC. Translating gives CASSHRGQGARFGRLAKNIQYF.